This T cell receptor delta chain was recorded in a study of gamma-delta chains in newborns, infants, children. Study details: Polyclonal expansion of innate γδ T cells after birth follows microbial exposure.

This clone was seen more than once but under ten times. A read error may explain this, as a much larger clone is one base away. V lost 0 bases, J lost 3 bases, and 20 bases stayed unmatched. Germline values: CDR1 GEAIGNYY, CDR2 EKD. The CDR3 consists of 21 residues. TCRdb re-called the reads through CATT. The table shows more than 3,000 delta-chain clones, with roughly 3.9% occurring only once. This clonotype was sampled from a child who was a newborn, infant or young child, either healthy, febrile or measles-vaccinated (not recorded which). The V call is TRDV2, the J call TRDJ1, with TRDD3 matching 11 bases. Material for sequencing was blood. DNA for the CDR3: TGTGCCTGTGACACCGTAATCGCCGAGGTACTGGGGGATAAGGGAGCCGATAAACTCATCTTT. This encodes CACDTVIAEVLGDKGADKLIF.